This T cell receptor beta chain comes out of a study of cytomegalovirus exposure and HLA in healthy donors. Study-level information: Later analysis reported that the 120 or so validation repertoires shared the platform of the approximately 670 first-cohort repertoires.

This CDR3 has 15 amino acids. Germline lookup yields CDR1 LNHNV and CDR2 YYDKDF (reference sequence). Regarding the study as a whole: According to a later analysis, TCR clusters from the first cohort tended to co-occur in the 100 to 150 validation repertoires. Testing in vitro showed a few CMV-associated chains specific for CMV antigens. Among TCR beta chains, those listed as cytomegalovirus-associated numbered over 150.

TCRdb's table, derived via immunoSEQ multiplex PCR, lists solely in-frame clones and lacks some. The table lists 100,000 to 150,000 clones, just under 95% of them singletons. Comments on this clone: Antigen: not known. The junction and the germline gene differ at one end; a read error may be behind it.

The receptor was derived from a woman under 30 in good health and CMV-seronegative. The sequencing input was PBMCs. V and J are TRBV15 and TRBJ1-1; D ambiguous. CDR3 region: CATSRDRDAGARRVF. The CDR3 bases are TGTGCCACCAGCAGAGACCGTGACGCTGGAGCGAGGAGAGTCTTT.